The entry that follows covers one T cell receptor beta chain sequence. The antigen remains undetermined. The data were taken from a study of T cell responses to AZD1222 COVID-19 vaccine. Second-dose schedules of about 4 or about 12 weeks were combined. V lost 1 base and J lost 0, with 13 bases in between. Germline loops: CDR1 SGHTA, CDR2 FQGNSA. The CDR3 length is 16 residues. The protocol was immunoSEQ multiplex PCR, while the TCRdb copy is restricted to in-frame clones and leaves out a portion. The sample has approximately 100,000 clones, 85% seen once; the top ten hold roughly 5%. Findings and limits, study-wide: As reported, nearly half of all spike-specific TCRs target variant regions that are unmutated. Baseline antibody screening turned up just six seropositive AZD1222 recipients. Dominant at 160-218 and 743-854, vaccine-associated CD4 TCRs also spanned spike.

The TCR was taken from an adult who received the AZD1222 COVID-19 vaccine. This chain joins TRBV7-2 and TRBJ2-7, with a weak D call TRBD1 (6 bases). This specimen was peripheral blood, taken 28 days after the second AZD1222 dose. CDR3 sequence reads: CASSLVGSRGSYEQYF. CDR3 DNA sequence: TGTGCCAGCAGCTTAGTGGGTAGCAGGGGCTCCTACGAGCAGTACTTC.